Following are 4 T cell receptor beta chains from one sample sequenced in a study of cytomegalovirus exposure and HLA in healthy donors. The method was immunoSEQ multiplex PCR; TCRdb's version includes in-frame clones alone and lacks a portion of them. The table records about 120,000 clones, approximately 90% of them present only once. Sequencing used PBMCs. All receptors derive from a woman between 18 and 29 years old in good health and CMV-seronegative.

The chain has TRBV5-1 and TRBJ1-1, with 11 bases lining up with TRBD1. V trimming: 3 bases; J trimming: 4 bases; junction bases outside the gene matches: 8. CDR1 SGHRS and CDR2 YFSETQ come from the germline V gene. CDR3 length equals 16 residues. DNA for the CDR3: TGCGCCAGCAGCTCAACACCGGGACAGGGGGTCACTGAAGCTTTCTTT. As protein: CASSSTPGQGVTEAFF.

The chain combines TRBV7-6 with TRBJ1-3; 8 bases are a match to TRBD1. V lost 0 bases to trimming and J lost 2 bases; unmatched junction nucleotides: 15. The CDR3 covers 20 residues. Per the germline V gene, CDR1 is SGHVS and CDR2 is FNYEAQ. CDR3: CASSLARTGREIGTGNTIYF. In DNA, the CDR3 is TGTGCCAGCAGCTTAGCAAGGACAGGGAGGGAAATAGGAACTGGAAACACCATATATTTT.

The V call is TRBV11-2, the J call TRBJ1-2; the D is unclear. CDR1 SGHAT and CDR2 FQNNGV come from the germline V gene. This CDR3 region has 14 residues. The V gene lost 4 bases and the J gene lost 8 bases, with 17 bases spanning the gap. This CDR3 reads CASSSPRGRDGYTF. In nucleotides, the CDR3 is TGTGCCAGCAGCTCCCCGCGCGGGCGCGACGGCTACACCTTC.

The CDR3 nucleotides are TGTGCCAGTAGTAGGACAGGGGACAGTCAGCCCCAGCATTTT. Amino acid sequence: CASSRTGDSQPQHF. The chain recombines TRBV19 with TRBJ1-5; 9 nucleotides match TRBD1. J lost 6 bases, V lost 4 bases, and 4 bases had no gene match. There are 14 residues in the CDR3. Germline CDR1 and CDR2: LNHDA and SQIVND (reference sequence).